The entry that follows covers one TCR beta chain sequence. The antigen is not known. V was pared by 5 bases and J by 8 bases, with 6 bases of the junction left unmatched. The germline gives CDR1 LGHNA, CDR2 YSLEER. This CDR3 region has 13 residues. Donors came from a validation cohort of about 120 subjects, distinct from the first 666-subject cohort. These data are taken from a study of cytomegalovirus exposure and HLA in healthy donors. Findings of the study overall: Three chains tied to CMV proved CMV antigen-specific in vitro. Accounts indicate the classifier identified cytomegalovirus status with strong specificity and sensitivity.

Libraries were prepared by immunoSEQ multiplex PCR; TCRdb keeps only in-frame clonotypes and omits some of them. Counted here are around 70,000 clones, over 80% occurring once; the ten biggest clones make up 3% to 3.5%. Specimen: PBMCs. The sequence was obtained from a man aged 18 to 30 in good health and CMV-seronegative. The chain links TRBV4-3 to TRBJ1-2; 9 bases align to TRBD1. The CDR3: CASSVQGAQGYTF. The DNA for the CDR3 is TGCGCCAGCAGCGTACAGGGGGCGCAGGGCTACACCTTC.